This TCR beta chain was identified during a study of T-cell memory formation after mild COVID-19. Whole-study context: The TCR clusters were mostly specific to one donor. Study outcomes and limitations: Day 15 to 85 contracting clones showed balanced CD4/CD8; day 15 to 37 expanders favored CD4+. In pre-infection memory, a portion of responding clones appeared, which suggested that cross-reactive memory joined.

Germline values: CDR1 ENHRY, CDR2 SYGVKD. Trimming at V came to 6 bases and at J to 4 bases, leaving 6 bases not matched to a gene. This CDR3 comprises 13 residues. TCR alpha and TCR beta cDNA libraries carrying sample barcodes and UMIs were produced by 5'RACE using constant-segment primers. TCRdb itself ran the 5' RACE reads through MiXCR, one entry per CDR3 protein. In the table there are 95,000 to 120,000 distinct CDR3 sequences, approximately 21% of which are singletons. Details on this clonotype: The antigen is undetermined.

The sequence was obtained from a man between 18 and 35 years old who had mild COVID-19 (a few samples of this study predate the infection). Cell type and time point are not known. Sequencing used PBMCs or a T cell subset sorted from them (not recorded which). This chain uses TRBV10-3 with TRBJ2-7, with TRBD1 identical over 7 bases. CDR3 in DNA: TGTGCCATCAGACCACGGGACAGTTACGAGCAGTACTTC. The encoded protein is CAIRPRDSYEQYF.